This TCR beta chain is from a study of T-cell memory formation after mild COVID-19. For the study at large: TCR clusters were mostly confined to one donor each. General study results and limits: Among clones peaking at day 37 in the second wave, SARS-CoV-2 specificity remained unconfirmed. Contracting clones localized mainly to CM and EM when CD4+ and mainly to EMRA when CD8+. A balance of CD4 and CD8 characterized clones contracting day 15 to 85, whereas later expanders leaned CD4+.

This clonotype was counted a few times. Its matching antigen is unknown. The V and J ends lost 6 bases and 5 bases respectively, with 13 bases between them. The CDR3 loop spans 13 amino acids. Germline V CDR1 and CDR2: MNHNS, SASEGT. TCRdb reprocessed the 5' RACE reads via MiXCR and lists one record per CDR3 protein. This table has about 160,000 distinct CDR3 sequences, roughly 31% appearing once. The sequence came from an adult woman who had mild COVID-19 (a few samples of this study predate the infection). Cell type and time point are not known. The specimen sequenced was PBMCs or a T cell subset sorted from them (not recorded which). This chain joins TRBV6-1 and TRBJ2-5, with D possibly TRBD1 on 6 matching bases. The DNA of the CDR3 is TGTGCCAGCAGAGGACAGCCTGGGGAGACCCAGTACTTC. It translates to CASRGQPGETQYF.